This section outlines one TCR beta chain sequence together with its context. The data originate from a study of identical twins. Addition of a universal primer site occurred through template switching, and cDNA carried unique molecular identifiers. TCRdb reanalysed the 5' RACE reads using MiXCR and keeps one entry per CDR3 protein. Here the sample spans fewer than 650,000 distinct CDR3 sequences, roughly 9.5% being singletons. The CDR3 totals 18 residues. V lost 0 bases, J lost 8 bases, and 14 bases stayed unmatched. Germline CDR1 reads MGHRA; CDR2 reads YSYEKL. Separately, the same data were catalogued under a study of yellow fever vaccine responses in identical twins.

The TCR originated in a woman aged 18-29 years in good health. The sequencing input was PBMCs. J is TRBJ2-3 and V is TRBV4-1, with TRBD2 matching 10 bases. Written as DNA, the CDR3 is TGCGCCAGCAGCCAAGACCCAGTATGGTCGCTAGCGGGAGTTACGCAGTATTTT. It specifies CASSQDPVWSLAGVTQYF.